This T cell receptor (beta chain) is drawn from a study of cytomegalovirus exposure and HLA in healthy donors. Study-wide background: The Caucasian-associated ancestry cluster contained 81% of the roughly 390 genotyped donors. Study conclusions and caveats: The study flagged about 160 TCR beta chains as cytomegalovirus-associated. Immune exposure data for these donors was limited to CMV serostatus. Segments of the TCR beta V type were, in most cases, productive about 87% or about 30% of the time in an earlier analysis.

With V trimmed by 3 bases and J by 4 bases, 7 bases remained unmatched. The CDR3 consists of 15 residues. Germline V gives CDR1 KGHSH, CDR2 LQKENI. In regard to this clone: What it recognizes is unknown.

The PCR made use of 60 Vbeta and 13 Jbeta primers. Some clones are missing from TCRdb's copy, which holds only in-frame ones; the method was immunoSEQ multiplex PCR. The repertoire holds 100,000 to 150,000 clones, with about 80% as singletons. Material for sequencing was PBMCs. V gene TRBV18 combines with J gene TRBJ2-7; 9 bases line up with TRBD2. The origin of this receptor is a young man in good health and CMV-seropositive. CDR3 sequence: CASSPSGGPQYEQYF. CDR3 sequence (DNA): TGTGCCAGCTCACCGAGCGGGGGGCCCCAATACGAGCAGTACTTC.